This entry lists 6 T cell receptor beta chains sequenced from one sample in a study of blood T cell repertoires in COVID-19. Only in-frame clones appear in the TCRdb table, and some are missing; sequencing was by immunoSEQ multiplex PCR. The sample has about half a million clones, approximately 85% seen once. The sample consisted of peripheral blood. Receptors originate from a human donor in a cohort sampled during active COVID-19.

V usage is TRBV4-1 and J usage is TRBJ2-6; 7 bases are shared with TRBD1. V dropped 0 bases and J dropped 0; count of bases not matched to a gene: 8. The germline V gene encodes CDR1 MGHRA and CDR2 YSYEKL. The CDR3 runs to 19 residues. CDR3 amino acids: CASSQEPTGYRSGANVLTF. The CDR3 bases are TGCGCCAGCAGCCAAGAGCCGACAGGGTACCGCTCTGGGGCCAACGTCCTGACTTTC.

The chain couples TRBV11-2 to TRBJ2-2, with a weak D call TRBD2 (5 bases). Per germline, CDR1 SGHAT and CDR2 FQNNGV. This CDR3 is 16 amino acids long. The germline V and J ends were trimmed by 6 bases and 0 bases, with 14 bases remaining between them. The CDR3 is CASRMGRTSNTGELFF. The DNA for the CDR3 is TGTGCCAGCAGGATGGGCCGGACTTCGAACACCGGGGAGCTGTTTTTT.

This chain uses TRBV5-1 with TRBJ1-1; a weak D match, TRBD1 (5 bases). The ends were cut back, 2 bases at V and 0 bases at J, with 11 bases in the middle. There are 15 residues in the CDR3. Germline values: CDR1 SGHRS, CDR2 YFSETQ. The CDR3 DNA sequence: TGCGCCAGCAGCTTTCTCGGACAAATGAACACTGAAGCTTTCTTT. As protein: CASSFLGQMNTEAFF.

The rearrangement joins TRBV5-1 to TRBJ1-2; D may be TRBD1 (5 bases). V lost 0 bases to trimming and J lost 8 bases, with 20 bases between them. The germline V gene encodes CDR1 SGHRS and CDR2 YFSETQ. The CDR3 covers 16 residues. The CDR3 is CASSLAPRQGLEGYTF. The DNA of the CDR3 is TGCGCCAGCAGCTTGGCACCGCGGCAGGGACTGGAGGGCTACACCTTC. Drawing the rest from reference TRBV5-1 and TRBJ1-2, the complete variable domain is KAGVTQTPRYLIKTRGQQVTLSCSPISGHRSVSWYQQTPGQGLQFLFEYFSETQRNKGNFPGRFSGRQFSNSRSEMNVSTLELGDSALYLCASSLAPRQGLEGYTFGSGTRLTVV.

V and J are TRBV7-6 and TRBJ1-6, with 7 bases fitting TRBD1. Germline CDR1 is SGHVS and CDR2 is FNYEAQ. The J segment lost 3 bases and the V segment lost 5 bases, leaving 4 bases of the junction unmatched. The length of the CDR3 is 15 residues. The CDR3 bases are TGTGCCAGCAGCCCCGGGACAGTCTATAATTCACCCCTCCACTTT. Translation: CASSPGTVYNSPLHF.

In its sample, this clone was seen many times. The V gene is TRBV7-2, the J gene TRBJ2-5; 8 bases match TRBD2. The CDR3 contains 15 residues. The trim removed 5 bases at V and 4 bases at J, leaving 9 bases unmatched. The germline gives CDR1 SGHTA, CDR2 FQGNSA. The chain's CDR3 is CASSPGGAGVETQYF. The CDR3 nucleotides read TGTGCCAGCAGCCCCGGAGGAGCGGGAGTAGAGACCCAGTACTTC.